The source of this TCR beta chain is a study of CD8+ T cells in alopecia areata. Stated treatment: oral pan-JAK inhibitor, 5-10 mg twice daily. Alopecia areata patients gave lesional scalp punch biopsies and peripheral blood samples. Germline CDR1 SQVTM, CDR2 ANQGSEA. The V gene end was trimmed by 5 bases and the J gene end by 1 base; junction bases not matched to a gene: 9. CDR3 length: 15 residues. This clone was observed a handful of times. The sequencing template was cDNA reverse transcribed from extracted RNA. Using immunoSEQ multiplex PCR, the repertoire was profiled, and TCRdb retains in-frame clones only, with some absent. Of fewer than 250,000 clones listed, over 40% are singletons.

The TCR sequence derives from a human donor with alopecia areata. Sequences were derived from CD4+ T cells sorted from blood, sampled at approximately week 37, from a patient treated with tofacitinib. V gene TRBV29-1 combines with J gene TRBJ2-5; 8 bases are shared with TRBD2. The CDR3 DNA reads TGCAGCGTTTCGGAGGCGGGAGGCCTCCAAGAGACCCAGTACTTC. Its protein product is CSVSEAGGLQETQYF.